Following are 18 T cell receptor beta chains from one sample sequenced in a study of blood T cell repertoires in COVID-19. This table comes from immunoSEQ multiplex PCR, and its TCRdb copy is limited to in-frame clones, with some not included. The sample includes 150,000 or so clones, about 86% of them seen just once. The sequencing input was peripheral blood. The receptor set was obtained from a woman aged 70 to 79 with acute or convalescent COVID-19.

V gene TRBV5-1 combines with J gene TRBJ2-1; 8 nucleotides agree with TRBD1. From germline, CDR1 is SGHRS and CDR2 YFSETQ. Trimming took 2 bases from V and 4 from J; bases not matched to a gene: 2. The CDR3 length is 14 residues. CDR3 in DNA: TGCGCCAGCAGCTTCCGGACAGGGTACAATGAGCAGTTCTTC. Translated: CASSFRTGYNEQFF.

CDR3 in amino acids: CASIPWTGRWTEAFF. CDR3 DNA sequence: TGTGCCAGTATCCCCTGGACAGGGAGGTGGACTGAAGCTTTCTTT. V is TRBV19 and J is TRBJ1-1; TRBD1 matches at 8 bases. The CDR3 is made up of 15 amino acids. The germline gives CDR1 LNHDA, CDR2 SQIVND (reference sequence). The V segment lost 7 bases and the J segment 5 bases; nucleotides outside the gene matches: 12. The entire variable domain, with the rest obtained from reference TRBV19 and TRBJ1-1, is as follows: DGGITQSPKYLFRKEGQNVTLSCEQNLNHDAMYWYRQDPGQGLRLIYYSQIVNDFQKGDIAEGYSVSREKKESFPLTVTSAQKNPTAFYLCASIPWTGRWTEAFFGQGTRLTVV.

V gene TRBV7-9 combines with J gene TRBJ2-1; 7 bases match TRBD2. The CDR3 runs 13 residues. Trimming at V came to 5 bases and at J to 9 bases, leaving 7 bases not matched to a gene. The germline CDR1 and CDR2 sequences are SEHNR and FQNEAQ (reference sequence). CDR3 coding DNA: TGTGCCAGCAGCCCGAGGGAGGGAGTTGAGCAGTTCTTC. Amino acids: CASSPREGVEQFF. The full variable domain, rest sourced from reference TRBV7-9 and TRBJ2-1, is DTGVSQNPRHKITKRGQNVTFRCDPISEHNRLYWYRQTLGQGPEFLTYFQNEAQLEKSRLLSDRFSAERPKGSFSTLEIQRTEQGDSAMYLCASSPREGVEQFFGPGTRLTVL.

The V gene is TRBV10-2, the J gene TRBJ2-1, with D unclear. Germline CDR1 reads WSHSY; CDR2 reads SAAADI. Trimming stripped 6 bases from V and 7 bases from J, with 16 bases between. The CDR3 runs to 14 residues. CDR3 residues: CASRNSARRNEQFF. CDR3 coding DNA: TGCGCCAGCAGGAACTCCGCTAGGAGAAATGAGCAGTTCTTC.

The rearrangement links TRBV7-2 to TRBJ2-1; 8 bases fit TRBD2. From germline, CDR1 is SGHTA and CDR2 FQGNSA. This CDR3 has 16 residues. The junction had 3 bases not matched to a gene; V was cut back by 0 bases and J by 2 bases. CDR3 bases: TGTGCCAGCAGCTTAGCTGGGACTAGGGCCTACAATGAGCAGTTCTTC. As protein: CASSLAGTRAYNEQFF.

V and J are TRBV27 and TRBJ2-7; 9 positions match TRBD2. CDR1 is MNHEY, CDR2 SMNVEV, per germline (reference sequence). V gave up 6 bases and J gave up 3 bases; unmatched junction bases: 15. The CDR3 has 17 residues. CDR3 nucleotides: TGTGCCAGCAGGAAATTACGACTGACTAGCGGACACTACGAGCAGTACTTC. It yields the protein CASRKLRLTSGHYEQYF.

CDR3 residues: CASSLDRGPTNEKLFF. The DNA of the CDR3 is TGTGCCAGCAGCTTAGACAGGGGGCCTACTAATGAAAAACTGTTTTTT. The chain joins TRBV7-2 to TRBJ1-4; 9 positions match TRBD1. Trimming at V came to 1 base and at J to 2 bases, leaving 2 bases not matched to a gene. Germline V gene lookup returns CDR1 SGHTA and CDR2 FQGNSA. The length of the CDR3 is 16 residues.

This sequence joins TRBV7-9 and TRBJ1-2; D might be TRBD1 (6 bases). This CDR3 comprises 14 residues. Germline V gene lookup returns CDR1 SEHNR and CDR2 FQNEAQ (reference sequence). V was trimmed by 4 bases and J by 4 bases, leaving 13 bases between them. CDR3 residues: CASSSTGLGYGYTF. In DNA form, the CDR3 reads TGTGCCAGCAGCTCAACAGGGCTTGGCTATGGCTACACCTTC.

This clone was observed a few times. The rearrangement links TRBV7-2 to TRBJ2-7; D might be TRBD1 (5 bases). Germline loops: CDR1 SGHTA, CDR2 FQGNSA. V was shortened by 8 bases and J by 1 base, with 18 bases between the two germline ends. The CDR3 contains 15 residues. This CDR3 reads CASQLGQGRSYEQYF. For the CDR3, the DNA is TGTGCCAGCCAACTTGGCCAGGGTCGTTCCTACGAGCAGTACTTC. The variable domain in full, with the rest retrieved from reference TRBV7-2 and TRBJ2-7, is GAGVSQSPSNKVTEKGKDVELRCDPISGHTALYWYRQSLGQGLEFLIYFQGNSAPDKSGLPSDRFSAERTGGSVSTLTIQRTQQEDSAVYLCASQLGQGRSYEQYFGPGTRLTVT.

CDR3 sequence (DNA): TGTGCCAGCAGCTTAGCTCGGGGATCTGAAGCTTTCTTT. Its protein is CASSLARGSEAFF. The J gene is TRBJ1-1, the V gene TRBV7-9; D is unclear. The length of the CDR3 is 13 residues. Germline CDR1 is SEHNR and CDR2 is FQNEAQ (reference sequence). Trimming stripped 0 bases from V and 6 bases from J, with 8 bases between.

J is TRBJ2-7 and V is TRBV5-1; possibly TRBD2 for D (5 bases). CDR3 length: 15 residues. V gave up 4 bases and J gave up 4 bases, with 18 bases separating them. The germline CDR1 and CDR2 sequences are SGHRS and YFSETQ. The CDR3 loop reads CASSRGNDGRYEQYF. CDR3 coding DNA: TGCGCCAGCAGCCGAGGGAATGACGGCCGGTACGAGCAGTACTTC.

This chain connects TRBV6-2 or TRBV6-3 to TRBJ2-7; a possible D gene is TRBD1 (6 bases). CDR3 length: 17 residues. CDR1 MNHEY and CDR2 SVGEGT come from the germline V gene. V lost 5 bases, J lost 6 bases, and 26 bases lay in between. The CDR3 coding sequence is TGTGCCAGCAGTACCCCCCGACAGGTACCCCTCGCGGTCGAGCAGTACTTC. Translation: CASSTPRQVPLAVEQYF.

The genes are TRBV7-9 and TRBJ1-6; D is uncertain. The V gene's germline CDR1 is SEHNR and CDR2 FQNEAQ (reference sequence). The CDR3 totals 15 residues. The V gene lost 5 bases and the J gene lost 9 bases, with 17 bases spanning the gap. The CDR3 DNA is TGTGCCAGCAGCGATAAGCGAGGGATGGGTTCACCCCTCCACTTT. It translates to CASSDKRGMGSPLHF.

The J gene is TRBJ1-1, the V gene TRBV7-3, with D possibly TRBD1 on 5 matching bases. Germline V gene lookup returns CDR1 SGHTA and CDR2 FQGTGA. The CDR3 sequence is 13 residues long. The V and J ends lost 3 bases and 4 bases respectively, with 9 bases between them. CDR3 in amino acids: CASSFGGITEAFF. The DNA of the CDR3 is TGTGCCAGCAGCTTCGGGGGTATCACTGAAGCTTTCTTT.

CDR3: CASKSTRSSYNEQFF. The CDR3 region has the DNA TGTGCCAGCAAAAGCACCCGGAGCTCCTACAATGAGCAGTTCTTC. The chain carries TRBV6-5 and TRBJ2-1; D is ambiguous. The length of the CDR3 is 15 residues. Germline V gene sequence: CDR1 MNHEY, CDR2 SVGAGI. V shed 7 bases and J shed 0 bases, with 13 bases lying between them.

The rearrangement links TRBV21-1 to TRBJ1-2; the D call in the table, TRBD1, was not verified against the DNA. TRBV21-1 is a pseudogene. The CDR3 runs 16 residues. This chain's CDR3 is CASSRRPGTGNYGYTF. CDR3 in DNA: TGTGCCAGCAGCCGACGTCCCGGGACAGGGAACTATGGCTACACCTTC.

This chain joins TRBV19 and TRBJ2-2; 9 bases match TRBD1. Germline lookup yields CDR1 LNHDA and CDR2 SQIVND (reference sequence). The CDR3 is 14 amino acids. After removal of 8 bases from V and 4 bases from J, the junction contained 5 bases not matched to a gene. The CDR3 protein is CASRGTGFTGELFF. CDR3 nucleotide sequence: TGTGCCAGTCGGGGGACAGGGTTCACCGGGGAGCTGTTTTTT. The full variable domain, completed using reference TRBV19 and TRBJ2-2, is DGGITQSPKYLFRKEGQNVTLSCEQNLNHDAMYWYRQDPGQGLRLIYYSQIVNDFQKGDIAEGYSVSREKKESFPLTVTSAQKNPTAFYLCASRGTGFTGELFFGEGSRLTVL.

The J gene is TRBJ1-1, the V gene TRBV7-2, with a weak D call TRBD1 (6 bases). The CDR3 totals 15 residues. The V gene's germline CDR1 is SGHTA and CDR2 FQGNSA. Trimming left V 2 bases short and J 0 bases short, with 10 bases between. The DNA of the CDR3 is TGTGCCAGCAGCTTACTGGGGGCTATGAACACTGAAGCTTTCTTT. This translates into CASSLLGAMNTEAFF.